This TCR beta chain was recovered during a study of cytomegalovirus exposure and HLA in healthy donors. Study-level points and caveats: The classifier was said to identify cytomegalovirus status with high specificity and sensitivity. Among the CMV-associated chains, a few were confirmed in vitro as specific for CMV antigens.

The method was immunoSEQ multiplex PCR; TCRdb's version includes in-frame clones alone and lacks a portion of them. Here the sample spans 130,000 or so clones, about 90% being singletons. Of note for this clone: Its target is unknown.

V was pared by 3 bases and J by 6 bases, with 15 bases between. The length of the CDR3 is 14 residues. CDR1 is MGHRA, CDR2 YSYEKL, per germline. This TCR was recovered from a woman aged 18 to 35 in good health and CMV-seronegative. V is TRBV4-1 and J is TRBJ2-7; D is uncertain. The source material was PBMCs. The CDR3 DNA is TGCGCCAGCAGCCATCGGAGTCTAACATCCGAGCAGTACTTC. It yields the protein CASSHRSLTSEQYF.